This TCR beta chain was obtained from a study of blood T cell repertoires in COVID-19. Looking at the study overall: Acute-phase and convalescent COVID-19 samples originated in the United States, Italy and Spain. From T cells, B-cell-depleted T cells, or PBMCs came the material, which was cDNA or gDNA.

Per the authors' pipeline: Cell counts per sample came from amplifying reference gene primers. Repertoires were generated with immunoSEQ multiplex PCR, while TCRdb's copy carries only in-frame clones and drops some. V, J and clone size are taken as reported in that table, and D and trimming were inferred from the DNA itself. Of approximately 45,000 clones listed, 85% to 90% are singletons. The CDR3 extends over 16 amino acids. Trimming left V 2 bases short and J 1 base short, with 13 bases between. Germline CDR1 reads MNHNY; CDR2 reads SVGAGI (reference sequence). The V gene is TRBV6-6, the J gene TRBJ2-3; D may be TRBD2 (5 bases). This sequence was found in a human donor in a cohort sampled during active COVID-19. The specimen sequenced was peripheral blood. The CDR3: CASSYLMTTRTDTQYF. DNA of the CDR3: TGTGCCAGCAGTTACCTAATGACTACTCGCACAGATACGCAGTATTTT.